One T cell receptor (beta chain) is described in this entry. Antigen: not known. The source of the sample is a study of tumor-infiltrating lymphocytes in primary liver carcinoma. As for the study in general: Staging of the tumors gave T1-T3 N0M0, with widths of roughly 4.2 to 11 cm. Samples returned roughly 3.65 to 8 million productive TCRbeta reads, a yield that was similar across tissue types. General study points: For tumor-adjacent and tumor-blood pairs, overlap was less than that seen for tumor region pairs.

CDR1 is MNHNY, CDR2 SVGAGI, per germline (reference sequence). The CDR3 length is 15 residues. A constant-region primer primed TCR beta cDNA synthesis from roughly 520 ng of total RNA. Libraries for TCR beta were built through three nested multiplex PCR rounds, which together made up a slightly modified ARM-PCR procedure. With TRBV1-TRBV30 forward primers and a C-beta reverse primer, the first two PCR rounds were run for around 10 cycles each. TCRdb redid the calling of the multiplex PCR reads with MiXCR, one entry per CDR3 protein. The sample holds roughly 100,000 distinct CDR3 sequences, 82% seen once. Investigators took RNA and DNA out together from approximately 22-30 mg of unsorted bulk tissue. Every tumor contributed samples taken at five separate regions.

This TCR came from a man aged 40-55 years with primary liver carcinoma and hepatitis B virus infection. V is TRBV6-6 and J is TRBJ1-5; weak D call: TRBD2 (5 bases). Matching the DNA end better, TRBJ2-3 makes the J call doubtful. The sample comprised liver tumor tissue from sampling region 3. Sample subset: tumor region T3, left-lateral pole. The CDR3 loop is CASQRTDFSNQLQYF. Here the CDR3 DNA reads TGTGCCAGCCAAAGGACGGACTTTAGCAATCAGCTCCAGTATTTT.